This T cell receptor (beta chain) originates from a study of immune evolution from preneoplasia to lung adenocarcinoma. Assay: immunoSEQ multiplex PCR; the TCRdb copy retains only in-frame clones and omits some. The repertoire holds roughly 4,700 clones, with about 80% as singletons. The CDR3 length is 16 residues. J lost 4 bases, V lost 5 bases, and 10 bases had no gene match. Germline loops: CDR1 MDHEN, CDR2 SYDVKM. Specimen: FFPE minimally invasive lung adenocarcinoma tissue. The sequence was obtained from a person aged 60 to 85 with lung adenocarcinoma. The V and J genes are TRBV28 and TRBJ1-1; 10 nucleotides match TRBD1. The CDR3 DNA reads TGTGCCAGCAGTCCGAGAGACAGGGGGCATAGCACTGAAGCTTTCTTT. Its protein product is CASSPRDRGHSTEAFF.